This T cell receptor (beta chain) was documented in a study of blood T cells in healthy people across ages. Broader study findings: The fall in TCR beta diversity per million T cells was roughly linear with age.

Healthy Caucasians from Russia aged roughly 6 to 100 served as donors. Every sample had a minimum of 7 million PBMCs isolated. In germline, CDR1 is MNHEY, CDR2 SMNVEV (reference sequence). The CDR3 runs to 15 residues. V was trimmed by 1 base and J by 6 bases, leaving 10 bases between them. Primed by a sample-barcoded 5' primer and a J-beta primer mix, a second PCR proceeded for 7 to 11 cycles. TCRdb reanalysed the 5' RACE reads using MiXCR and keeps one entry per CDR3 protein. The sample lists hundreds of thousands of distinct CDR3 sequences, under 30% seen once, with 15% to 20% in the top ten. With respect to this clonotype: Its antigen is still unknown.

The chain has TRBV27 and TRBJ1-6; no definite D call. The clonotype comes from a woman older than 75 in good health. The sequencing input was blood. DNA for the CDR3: TGTGCCAGCAGTTTATATGGGGAGAGTAATTCACCCCTCCACTTT. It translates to CASSLYGESNSPLHF.